This paragraph reports one TCR beta chain. Its antigen remains unknown. The CDR3 is 16 amino acids. Germline V CDR1 and CDR2: SGHRS, YFSETQ. Sorts performed in triplicate captured 300,000 or so cells each from every CD8+ T cell subset. Preparation of TRB cDNA libraries relied on 5' RACE carrying UMI labels. After re-calling the 5' RACE reads, TCRdb lists one entry per CDR3 protein, DNA absent. The sample shows roughly 100,000 distinct CDR3 sequences, and 0.85% to 1.4% sits with its ten largest clones. This specimen comes from a study of CXCR3-negative and CXCR3-positive naive CD8 T cells. In the study overall: TRB reads totalled about 150 million, about 1.5 +/- 0.3 million per library. Points from the study as a whole: Researchers reported similar TRBV-TRBJ usage in naive CXCR3-negative and CXCR3-positive cells, though memory differed. Naive subsets did not differ in surface CD5, and TRB CDR3 properties served to infer TCR strength.

This sequence was found in a human donor in good health. Some clones in this sample may be carry-over from other donors' samples. The chain combines TRBV5-1 with TRBJ1-3; the D call of TRBD1 rests on TCRdb alone, since no DNA is present to check it. Source material: naive CXCR3- CD8+ T cells from blood. Regarding subset: CD45RO-CCR7+CD27+CD95- naive CD8+ T cells lacking CXCR3 (TNR3-). CDR3 loop: CASSLEGPISGNTIYF.